These 10 T cell receptor beta chains came from one sample sequenced in a study of blood T cell repertoires in COVID-19. Assay used: immunoSEQ multiplex PCR; TCRdb lists only in-frame clones, some missing. The sample records around 250,000 clones, about 86% being singletons. The sample was peripheral blood. The receptors were gathered from a man aged 60-69 years with acute or convalescent COVID-19.

This clone has more than one count but fewer than ten. This chain uses TRBV19 with TRBJ1-6; 9 bases agree with TRBD1. The V gene's germline CDR1 is LNHDA and CDR2 SQIVND (reference sequence). The CDR3 has 15 residues. The V gene end was trimmed by 3 bases and the J gene end by 7 bases; junction bases not matched to a gene: 4. CDR3 in DNA: TGTGCCAGTAGTATCCAACAGGGGGCGAATTCACCCCTCCACTTT. It is translated as CASSIQQGANSPLHF.

This chain links TRBV2 with TRBJ1-5; 10 bases align to TRBD1. Germline V gene sequence: CDR1 SNHLY, CDR2 FYNNEI. Trimming took 8 bases from V and 7 from J; bases not matched to a gene: 8. The CDR3 totals 14 residues. The CDR3 DNA reads as TGTGCCAGCGGGGGACAGGGGAGGTACCAGCCCCAGCATTTT. Translation gives CASGGQGRYQPQHF.

The chain links TRBV10-2 to TRBJ1-5, with 8 bases aligning to TRBD1. CDR3 length equals 15 residues. The trim removed 3 bases at V and 5 bases at J, leaving 6 bases unmatched. In germline, CDR1 is WSHSY, CDR2 SAAADI. The CDR3 reads CASSEMDRDHQPQHF. CDR3 coding DNA: TGCGCCAGCAGTGAAATGGACAGGGATCATCAGCCCCAGCATTTT.

J is TRBJ1-5 and V is TRBV10-2, with a tentative D call TRBD1 (6 bases). Germline-derived CDR1 and CDR2 are WSHSY and SAAADI. The CDR3 is made up of 15 amino acids. Trimming took off 3 bases at V and 5 bases at J, with 14 bases between the two ends. CDR3 in DNA: TGCGCCAGCAGTGAACATCAGGACAGCGATCAGCCCCAGCATTTT. It yields the protein CASSEHQDSDQPQHF.

This clone was seen just once. V is TRBV15 and J is TRBJ1-2, with TRBD1 as a possible D gene (6 bases). V gave up 5 bases and J gave up 4 bases, with 17 bases separating them. This CDR3 is built from 15 residues. CDR1 is LNHNV, CDR2 YYDKDF, per germline (reference sequence). The CDR3 is CATSREGGEGYGYTF. DNA of the CDR3: TGTGCCACCAGCCGGGAGGGGGGCGAGGGCTATGGCTACACCTTC.

The V and J genes are TRBV6-5 and TRBJ2-1; 8 positions match TRBD2. The CDR3 runs 15 residues. V gave up 4 bases and J gave up 5 bases; unmatched junction bases: 7. Per germline, CDR1 MNHEY and CDR2 SVGAGI. The CDR3 DNA reads as TGTGCCAGCAGTTCGAGCGGGAGTCGGGACAATGAGCAGTTCTTC. Amino acids: CASSSSGSRDNEQFF.

The rearrangement uses TRBV7-3 and TRBJ2-1, with 7 bases matching TRBD1. This CDR3 has 15 amino acids. CDR1 SGHTA and CDR2 FQGTGA come from the germline V gene. The V gene end was trimmed by 4 bases and the J gene end by 5 bases; junction bases not matched to a gene: 8. The CDR3, as DNA: TGTGCCAGCAGCTCCGACAGGGCGTACAACAATGAGCAGTTCTTC. This translates into CASSSDRAYNNEQFF.

The chain links TRBV5-8 to TRBJ1-3, with TRBD1 matching over 7 bases. V shed 4 bases, J shed 0 bases, and the junction held 4 bases outside the gene matches. Germline assignment: CDR1 SGHTS and CDR2 YDEGEE. CDR3 size: 15 residues. Here the CDR3 reads CASSGDRFSGNTIYF. The CDR3 DNA follows: TGTGCCAGCAGCGGGGACAGATTCTCTGGAAACACCATATATTTT.

This clone was seen only once. V gene TRBV29-1 combines with J gene TRBJ1-2, with 9 positions matching TRBD1. Germline V gene lookup returns CDR1 SQVTM and CDR2 ANQGSEA. CDR3 length: 14 amino acids. J was trimmed by 2 bases and V by 5 bases; bases with no gene match: 6. CDR3 region: CSVIAGTGNYGYTF. The CDR3 DNA reads as TGCAGCGTTATAGCCGGGACAGGGAACTATGGCTACACCTTC.

V usage is TRBV28 and J usage is TRBJ2-3; a weak D match, TRBD2 (5 bases). Trimming shortened V by 7 bases and J by 7 bases, and 21 bases separated the two germline ends. This CDR3 has 15 residues. Germline V CDR1 and CDR2: MDHEN, SYDVKM. In nucleotides, the CDR3 is TGTGCCAGCACCAATCGGGGAACCCCTCCCCATACGCAGTATTTT. Amino acid sequence: CASTNRGTPPHTQYF. The variable domain in full, with the rest retrieved from reference TRBV28 and TRBJ2-3, is DVKVTQSSRYLVKRTGEKVFLECVQDMDHENMFWYRQDPGLGLRLIYFSYDVKMKEKGDIPEGYSVSREKKERFSLILESASTNQTSMYLCASTNRGTPPHTQYFGPGTRLTVL.